The clone carrying this T cell receptor beta chain was seen ten or more times. The target antigen is unknown. This CDR3 region has 15 residues. Germline V gene lookup returns CDR1 DFQATT and CDR2 SNEGSKA (reference sequence). After removal of 6 bases from V and 5 bases from J, the junction contained 15 bases not matched to a gene. Alongside a J-beta primer mix, a sample-barcoded 5' primer served in a second PCR lasting roughly 6 to 12 cycles. One entry per CDR3 protein results from TCRdb running MiXCR on the 5' RACE reads. Of 600,000 or so distinct CDR3 sequences in the sample, 25% to 35% were seen once. The data originate from a study of blood T cells in healthy people across ages. In the study overall: In model experiments, template switching was able to capture about one barcoded beta molecule for every two T cells that were present.

Study observations and caveats: PBMC samples, being unsorted, prevented any conclusive comparison of naive and antigen-experienced cells.

This sequence joins TRBV20-1 and TRBJ2-5, with 7 bases aligning to TRBD1. The source of this sequence is a woman at least 80 years old in good health. The material sequenced was blood. The CDR3 loop reads CSAPIPTGLVETQYF. The CDR3 DNA reads TGCAGTGCCCCTATCCCGACAGGGTTGGTGGAGACCCAGTACTTC.